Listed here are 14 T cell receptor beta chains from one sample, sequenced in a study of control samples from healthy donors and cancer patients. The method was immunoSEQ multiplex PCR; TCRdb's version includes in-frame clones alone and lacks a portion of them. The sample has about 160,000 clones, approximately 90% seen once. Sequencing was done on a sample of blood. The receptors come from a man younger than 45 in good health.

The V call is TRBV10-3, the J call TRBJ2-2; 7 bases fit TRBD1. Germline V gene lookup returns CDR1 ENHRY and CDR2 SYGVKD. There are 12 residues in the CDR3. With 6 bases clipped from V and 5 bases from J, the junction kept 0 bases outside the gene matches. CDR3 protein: CAIRTGTGELFF. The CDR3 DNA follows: TGTGCCATCAGGACAGGGACCGGGGAGCTGTTTTTT.

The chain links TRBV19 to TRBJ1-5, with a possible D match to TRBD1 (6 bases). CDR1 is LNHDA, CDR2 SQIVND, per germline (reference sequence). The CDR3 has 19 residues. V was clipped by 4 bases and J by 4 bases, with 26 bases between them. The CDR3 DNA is TGTGCCAGTAGTACTTCCCCATACGGCAGGAGTCAGGGGAATCAGCCCCAGCATTTT. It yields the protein CASSTSPYGRSQGNQPQHF.

The DNA of the CDR3 is TGTGCCAGCAGTTCCCAGGCGGAGAACGAGCAGTACTTC. It translates to CASSSQAENEQYF. This chain links TRBV12-3 or TRBV12-4 with TRBJ2-7; unclear D gene. This CDR3 has 13 amino acids. Trimming pared 4 bases from V and 5 bases from J, leaving 12 bases between.

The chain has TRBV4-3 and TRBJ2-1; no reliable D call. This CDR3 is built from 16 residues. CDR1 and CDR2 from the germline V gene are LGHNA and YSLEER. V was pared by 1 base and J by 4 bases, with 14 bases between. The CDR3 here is CASSQVLGARYNEQFF. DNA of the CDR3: TGCGCCAGCAGCCAAGTCCTGGGTGCAAGGTACAATGAGCAGTTCTTC.

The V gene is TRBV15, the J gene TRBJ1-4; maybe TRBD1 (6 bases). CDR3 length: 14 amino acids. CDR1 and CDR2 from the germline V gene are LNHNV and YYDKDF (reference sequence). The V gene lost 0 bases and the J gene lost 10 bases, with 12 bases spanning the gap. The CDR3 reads CATSRDGAGVKLFF. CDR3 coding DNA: TGTGCCACCAGCAGAGATGGGGCAGGGGTAAAACTGTTTTTT.

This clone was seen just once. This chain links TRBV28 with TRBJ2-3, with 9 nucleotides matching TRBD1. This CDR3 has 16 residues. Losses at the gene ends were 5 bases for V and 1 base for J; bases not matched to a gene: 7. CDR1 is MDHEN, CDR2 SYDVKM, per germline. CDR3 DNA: TGTGCCAGCAGTACCCTCCGGGACAGGGGCACAGATACGCAGTATTTT. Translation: CASSTLRDRGTDTQYF. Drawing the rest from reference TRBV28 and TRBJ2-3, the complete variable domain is DVKVTQSSRYLVKRTGEKVFLECVQDMDHENMFWYRQDPGLGLRLIYFSYDVKMKEKGDIPEGYSVSREKKERFSLILESASTNQTSMYLCASSTLRDRGTDTQYFGPGTRLTVL.

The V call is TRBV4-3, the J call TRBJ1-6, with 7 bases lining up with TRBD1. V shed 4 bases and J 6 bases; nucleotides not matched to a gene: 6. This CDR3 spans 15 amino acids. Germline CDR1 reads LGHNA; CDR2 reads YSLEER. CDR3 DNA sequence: TGCGCCAGCAGCCCATCGACAGGGAGTAATTCACCCCTCCACTTT. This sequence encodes CASSPSTGSNSPLHF.

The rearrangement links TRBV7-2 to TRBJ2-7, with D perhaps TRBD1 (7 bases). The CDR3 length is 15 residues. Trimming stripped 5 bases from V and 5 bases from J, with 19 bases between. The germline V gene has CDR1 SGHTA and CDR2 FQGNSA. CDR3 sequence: CASSGGPDRDNEQYF. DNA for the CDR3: TGTGCCAGCAGCGGGGGGCCTGACAGGGACAACGAGCAGTACTTC. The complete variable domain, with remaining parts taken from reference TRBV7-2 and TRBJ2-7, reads GAGVSQSPSNKVTEKGKDVELRCDPISGHTALYWYRQSLGQGLEFLIYFQGNSAPDKSGLPSDRFSAERTGGSVSTLTIQRTQQEDSAVYLCASSGGPDRDNEQYFGPGTRLTVT.

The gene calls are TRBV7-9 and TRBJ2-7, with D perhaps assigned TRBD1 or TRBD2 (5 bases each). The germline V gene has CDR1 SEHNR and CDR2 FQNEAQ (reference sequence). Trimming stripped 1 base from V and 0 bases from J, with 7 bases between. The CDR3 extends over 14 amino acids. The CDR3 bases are TGTGCCAGCAGCTTAGATGGGGGCTCCTACGAGCAGTACTTC. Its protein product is CASSLDGGSYEQYF.

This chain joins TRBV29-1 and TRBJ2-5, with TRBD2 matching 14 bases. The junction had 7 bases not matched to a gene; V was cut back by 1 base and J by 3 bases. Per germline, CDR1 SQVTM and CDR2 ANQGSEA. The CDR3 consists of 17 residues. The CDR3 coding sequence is TGCAGCGTTGAAGTTTTTTCGACTAGCGGGGGGGAAGAGACCCAGTACTTC. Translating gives CSVEVFSTSGGEETQYF.

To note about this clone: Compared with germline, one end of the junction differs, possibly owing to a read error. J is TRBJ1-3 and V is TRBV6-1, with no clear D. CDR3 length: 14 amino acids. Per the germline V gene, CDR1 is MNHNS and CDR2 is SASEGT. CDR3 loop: CASREGPVENTIYF. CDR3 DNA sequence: TGTGCCAGCAGGGAAGGACCCGTTGAAAACACCATATATTTT.

The CDR3 sequence is CASSPKANTEAFF. The CDR3 bases are TGTGCCAGCAGTCCCAAGGCGAACACTGAAGCTTTCTTT. The gene calls are TRBV2 and TRBJ1-1; D not resolved. Germline V gene data show CDR1 as SNHLY and CDR2 as FYNNEI. CDR3 length: 13 amino acids. Trimming took off 5 bases at V and 1 base at J, with 8 bases between the two ends.

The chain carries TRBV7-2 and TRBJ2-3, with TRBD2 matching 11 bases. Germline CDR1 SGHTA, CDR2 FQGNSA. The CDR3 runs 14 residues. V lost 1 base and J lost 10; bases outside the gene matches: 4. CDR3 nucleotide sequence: TGTGCCAGCAGCTTAGGAACTAGCGGGAGCCCGCAGTATTTT. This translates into CASSLGTSGSPQYF. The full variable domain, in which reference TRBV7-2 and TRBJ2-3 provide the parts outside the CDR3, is GAGVSQSPSNKVTEKGKDVELRCDPISGHTALYWYRQSLGQGLEFLIYFQGNSAPDKSGLPSDRFSAERTGGSVSTLTIQRTQQEDSAVYLCASSLGTSGSPQYFGPGTRLTVL.

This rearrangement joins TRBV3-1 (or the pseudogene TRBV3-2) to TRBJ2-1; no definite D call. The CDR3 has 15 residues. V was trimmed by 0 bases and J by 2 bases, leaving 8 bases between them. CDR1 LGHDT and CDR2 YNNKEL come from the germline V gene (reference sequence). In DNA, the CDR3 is TGTGCCAGCAGCCAAGATCAGGTCCCCTACAATGAGCAGTTCTTC. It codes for CASSQDQVPYNEQFF.